A selection of T cell receptor beta chains follows, all from one sample in a study of cytomegalovirus exposure and HLA in healthy donors. Sequencing was performed with immunoSEQ multiplex PCR; in TCRdb, only in-frame clones are kept and a portion is missing. The table shows around 81,000 clones, with about 60% occurring only once. Material: PBMCs. These receptors were collected from a man younger than 45 in good health and CMV-seropositive. CDR3s leave out the opening cysteine and the closing phenylalanine or tryptophan.

V	J	CDR3
TRBV28	TRBJ2-3	ASSPYRTDTQY
TRBV19	TRBJ1-1	ACWDRGNTEAF
TRBV2	TRBJ2-7	ASSQDGGGQKQY
TRBV27	TRBJ2-4	ASSEQGSAKNIQY
TRBV29-1	TRBJ2-5	SGGKALEGQETQY
TRBV2	TRBJ1-1	ASSVDSEAF
TRBV9	TRBJ1-3	ASSALGQATGNTIY
TRBV28	TRBJ1-5	ASSPTGEYNQPQH
TRBV7-2	TRBJ2-3	ASSSDTSSTDTQY
TRBV9	TRBJ1-2	ASSVAQTGENGYT
TRBV28	TRBJ2-7	AILWREGSEQY
TRBV2	TRBJ2-7	ASSVARTYEQY
TRBV28	TRBJ2-5	ASSPPGLGGETQY
TRBV5-4	TRBJ2-7	ASRTGQGAYEQY
TRBV6-5	TRBJ1-2	ASSYTGDGYT
TRBV5-4	TRBJ1-1	ASSLGTGTAF
TRBV5-5	TRBJ2-4	ASSLLVAKNIQY
TRBV7-2	TRBJ2-7	AIEIAGGYEQY
TRBV4-3	TRBJ1-3	ASSQDTSSGNTIY
TRBV15	TRBJ2-3	ATSRVVAQLSDTQY
TRBV10-3	TRBJ2-6	AISEGQRVSGANVLT
TRBV29-1	TRBJ2-7	SAQAGPSYEQY
TRBV4-3	TRBJ2-5	ASSQEAGGAEETQY
TRBV28	TRBJ2-7	ASSLPAGGLYEQY
TRBV9	TRBJ2-2	ASSVGDPMRVRTGELF
TRBV30	TRBJ2-5	AWSVLGPQY
TRBV30	TRBJ2-7	AWSVGPGTGAR
TRBV21-1	TRBJ2-5	ASSNVDSARETQY
TRBV7-2	TRBJ1-5	ASSLSTDQPQH
TRBV4-3	TRBJ2-2	ASSQDPGHANTGELF